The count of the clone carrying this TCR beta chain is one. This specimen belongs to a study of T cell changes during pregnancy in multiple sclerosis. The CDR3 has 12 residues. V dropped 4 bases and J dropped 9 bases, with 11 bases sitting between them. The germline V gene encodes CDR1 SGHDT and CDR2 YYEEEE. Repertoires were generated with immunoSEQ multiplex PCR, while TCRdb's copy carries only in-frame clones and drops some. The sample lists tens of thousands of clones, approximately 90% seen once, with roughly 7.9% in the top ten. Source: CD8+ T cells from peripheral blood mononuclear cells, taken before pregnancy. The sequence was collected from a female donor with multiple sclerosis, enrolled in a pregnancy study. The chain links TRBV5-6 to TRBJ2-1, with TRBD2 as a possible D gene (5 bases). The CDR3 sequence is CASSATSSEQFF. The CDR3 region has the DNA TGTGCCAGCAGCGCTACTAGTTCTGAGCAGTTCTTC.